This passage covers 29 T cell receptor beta chains from one sample sequenced in a study of patients and donors after allogeneic stem cell transplantation. MiXCR, applied by TCRdb to the RT-PCR reads, yields one record per CDR3 protein. The sample records approximately 61,000 distinct CDR3 sequences, 13% being singletons. The sample taken for sequencing was blood, either unsorted or a sorted T cell fraction (not recorded which). These receptors were collected from a human donor who was either an allogeneic HSCT recipient or a stem cell or donor lymphocyte infusion donor (not recorded which). It is not recorded whose cells these are; they may come from a transplant donor.

This clonotype came up a few times. The rearrangement uses TRBV20-1 and TRBJ2-7; D is uncertain. CDR1 is DFQATT and CDR2 is SNEGSKA in the germline V gene (reference sequence). The CDR3 is made up of 13 amino acids. V dropped 4 bases and J dropped 2 bases, with 12 bases sitting between them. The DNA of the CDR3 is TGCAGTGCTACCGACGGCGATACCTACGAGCAGTACTTC. Its translation is CSATDGDTYEQYF.

This sequence joins TRBV12-3 or TRBV12-4 and TRBJ2-7; D is unclear. The CDR3 consists of 12 residues. V was pared by 4 bases and J by 2 bases, with 6 bases between. CDR3 nucleotides: TGTGCCAGCAGTTCTATAGCCTACGAGCAGTACTTC. Translated, it gives CASSSIAYEQYF.

The chain joins TRBV6-5 to TRBJ2-2; the D gene is possibly TRBD1 (6 bases). The V and J ends lost 6 bases and 6 bases respectively, with 11 bases between them. Germline V gene lookup returns CDR1 MNHEY and CDR2 SVGAGI. The CDR3 length is 13 residues. CDR3 sequence: CASRSGVPGELFF. In DNA, the CDR3 is TGTGCCAGCAGGTCAGGGGTCCCCGGGGAGCTGTTTTTT.

This clonotype was picked up a small number of times. This sequence joins TRBV7-9 and TRBJ2-7; D is perhaps TRBD1 (6 bases). Trimming left V 1 base short and J 3 bases short, with 10 bases between. Germline CDR1 SEHNR, CDR2 FQNEAQ (reference sequence). The CDR3 is 14 residues long. The CDR3 coding sequence is TGTGCCAGCAGCTTAGTCCCGGACAGCTACGAGCAGTACTTC. Protein product: CASSLVPDSYEQYF. Using reference TRBV7-9 and TRBJ2-7 for the parts outside the CDR3, the full variable domain is DTGVSQNPRHKITKRGQNVTFRCDPISEHNRLYWYRQTLGQGPEFLTYFQNEAQLEKSRLLSDRFSAERPKGSFSTLEIQRTEQGDSAMYLCASSLVPDSYEQYFGPGTRLTVT.

This clonotype was counted ten times or more. The V gene is TRBV20-1, the J gene TRBJ1-1; D not resolved. CDR1 and CDR2 from the germline V gene are DFQATT and SNEGSKA (reference sequence). This CDR3 has 16 amino acids. V lost 4 bases, J lost 8 bases, and 26 bases lay in between. In nucleotides, the CDR3 is TGCAGTGCTACCCGACCCCAGGAAAAGACTAAAATCGAAGCTTTCTTT. Its translation: CSATRPQEKTKIEAFF.

This clonotype was recorded a few times. The chain recombines TRBV7-9 with TRBJ2-4, with D unclear. In germline, CDR1 is SEHNR, CDR2 FQNEAQ (reference sequence). V was trimmed by 3 bases and J by 1 base, leaving 10 bases between them. This CDR3 spans 15 amino acids. The chain's CDR3 is CASSFRVDAKNIQYF. The CDR3 region has the DNA TGTGCCAGCAGCTTCCGGGTTGACGCCAAAAACATTCAGTACTTC.

This clonotype was detected only a few times. This chain connects TRBV27 to TRBJ2-1; no clear D. The germline V gene has CDR1 MNHEY and CDR2 SMNVEV (reference sequence). Trimming shortened V by 4 bases and J by 6 bases, and 7 bases separated the two germline ends. This CDR3 contains 12 residues. This CDR3 is CASSSLGNEQFF. The CDR3 bases are TGTGCCAGCAGTTCCCTTGGCAATGAGCAGTTCTTC.

The sample holds many counts of this clonotype. V usage is TRBV6-5 and J usage is TRBJ1-2; D is perhaps TRBD1 (5 bases). Trimming took 5 bases from V and 7 from J, leaving 20 bases between them. This CDR3 has 15 residues. Germline CDR1 is MNHEY and CDR2 is SVGAGI. The CDR3 loop reads CASSDFASGPGGYTF. CDR3 sequence (DNA): TGTGCCAGCAGTGACTTCGCTTCGGGGCCGGGTGGCTACACCTTC.

This clonotype was detected only a few times. This chain connects TRBV10-3 to TRBJ2-7; no clear D gene. This CDR3 spans 14 amino acids. Germline loops: CDR1 ENHRY, CDR2 SYGVKD. The V end lost 0 bases, the J end lost 3 bases, and 9 bases lay between the germline ends. The CDR3 loop reads CAISESAAYYEQYF. As DNA, the CDR3 is TGTGCCATCAGTGAGTCGGCAGCCTACTACGAGCAGTACTTC.

In its sample, this clonotype was seen a few times. The rearrangement joins TRBV11-2 to TRBJ1-1; perhaps TRBD1 as D (5 bases). V gave up 6 bases and J gave up 3 bases, with 20 bases separating them. CDR3 size: 16 residues. Looked up from germline, CDR1 is SGHAT and CDR2 is FQNNGV. CDR3 amino acids: CASRPNAGGGDTEAFF. CDR3 bases: TGTGCCAGCAGACCGAACGCTGGGGGGGGTGACACTGAAGCTTTCTTT.

V usage is TRBV3-1 and J usage is TRBJ1-6; tentative D call: TRBD1 (5 bases). Trimming pared 3 bases from V and 9 bases from J, leaving 21 bases between. CDR3 size: 17 residues. The germline V gene encodes CDR1 LGHDT and CDR2 YNNKEL (reference sequence). The CDR3 protein is CASSHEKKQGRRSPLHF. CDR3 coding DNA: TGTGCCAGCAGCCATGAGAAAAAGCAGGGACGGCGTTCACCCCTCCACTTT. Drawing the rest from reference TRBV3-1 and TRBJ1-6, the complete variable domain is DTAVSQTPKYLVTQMGNDKSIKCEQNLGHDTMYWYKQDSKKFLKIMFSYNNKELIINETVPNRFSPKSPDKAHLNLHINSLELGDSAVYFCASSHEKKQGRRSPLHFGNGTRLTVT.

This clonotype turned up a few times. V is TRBV10-1 and J is TRBJ2-5, with D possibly matching TRBD1 (5 bases). CDR1 WNHNN and CDR2 SYGVQD come from the germline V gene (reference sequence). V lost 7 bases, J lost 2 bases, and 23 bases lay in between. This CDR3 comprises 17 residues. CDR3 in DNA: TGCGCCAGCACACGTGCCTGCCTCAGGGTGTTTCAAGAGACCCAGTACTTC. The encoded protein is CASTRACLRVFQETQYF.

This chain links TRBV5-5 with TRBJ2-7, with TRBD1 identical over 9 bases. Trimming at V came to 4 bases and at J to 3 bases, leaving 17 bases not matched to a gene. Looked up from germline, CDR1 is SGHKS and CDR2 is YYEKEE (reference sequence). CDR3 length: 18 amino acids. Here the CDR3 reads CASSPSSPTGGFLYEQYF. Here the CDR3 DNA reads TGTGCCAGCAGCCCTTCAAGTCCTACAGGGGGCTTTCTCTACGAGCAGTACTTC.

The sample holds a few counts of this clonotype. The J gene is TRBJ1-1, the V gene TRBV27, with 7 bases matching TRBD1. This CDR3 is 14 amino acids long. CDR1 and CDR2 (germline): MNHEY, SMNVEV (reference sequence). Unmatched junction bases numbered 9, after V lost 4 bases and J lost 7 bases. For the CDR3, the DNA is TGTGCCAGCAGTTCCAGGGGGGCCCCCTATGAAGCTTTCTTT. It encodes CASSSRGAPYEAFF.

This chain connects TRBV10-1 to TRBJ2-1; TRBD2 agrees at 13 bases. Per the germline V gene, CDR1 is WNHNN and CDR2 is SYGVQD (reference sequence). V dropped 6 bases and J dropped 3; count of bases not matched to a gene: 2. The CDR3 consists of 15 residues. Written as DNA, the CDR3 is TGCGCCAGCAGCTGGACTAGCGGGGGCTACAATGAGCAGTTCTTC. Translation: CASSWTSGGYNEQFF.

This clonotype was observed a few times. The chain employs TRBV12-3 or TRBV12-4 and TRBJ2-7; TRBD1 aligns across 7 bases. The length of the CDR3 is 14 residues. V gave up 6 bases and J gave up 4 bases; unmatched junction bases: 9. CDR3: CASSLTGYRYEQYF. For the CDR3, the DNA is TGTGCCAGCAGCCTGACAGGGTATCGGTACGAGCAGTACTTC.

The rearrangement links TRBV12-3 or TRBV12-4 to TRBJ2-7; 11 nucleotides line up with TRBD1. The CDR3 runs 14 residues. V shed 7 bases and J 2 bases; nucleotides not matched to a gene: 4. CDR3 nucleotides: TGTGCCAGCAATAAGGGACAGGGGGCCTACGAGCAGTACTTC. Translated, it gives CASNKGQGAYEQYF.

This clonotype was recorded many times. The DNA for the CDR3 is TGCGCCAGCATCGGACAGGGGGAAGCTAACTATGGCTACACCTTC. This sequence encodes CASIGQGEANYGYTF. The V and J genes are TRBV10-2 and TRBJ1-2, with 10 bases that match TRBD1. Germline CDR1 and CDR2: WSHSY and SAAADI. The CDR3 has 15 residues. V lost 7 bases and J lost 0; bases outside the gene matches: 5.

This clonotype was seen a few times. The chain combines TRBV24-1 with TRBJ2-7; a weak D match, TRBD2 (6 bases). The V and J ends lost 9 bases and 0 bases respectively, with 11 bases between them. The CDR3 covers 13 residues. Per germline, CDR1 KGHDR and CDR2 SFDVKD. CDR3 in amino acids: CATGDGSSYEQYF. The DNA of the CDR3 is TGTGCCACCGGGGACGGGAGCTCCTACGAGCAGTACTTC.

A single count supports this clonotype. The chain links TRBV19 to TRBJ2-5; no reliable D call. The V gene's germline CDR1 is LNHDA and CDR2 SQIVND (reference sequence). This CDR3 region has 15 residues. Trimming removed 5 bases at V and 9 bases at J, with 22 bases between. CDR3 bases: TGTGCCAGTAGTCCTCCCCTGAGCAGGATGGGCGCCCAGTACTTC. Translated: CASSPPLSRMGAQYF.

The gene calls are TRBV11-2 and TRBJ2-3; 7 bases match TRBD2. This CDR3 is 16 amino acids long. Germline V gives CDR1 SGHAT, CDR2 FQNNGV. The V segment lost 2 bases and the J segment 1 base; nucleotides outside the gene matches: 6. For the CDR3, the DNA is TGTGCCAGCAGCTTAAATGGCGGGAGAGGCACAGATACGCAGTATTTT. Protein sequence: CASSLNGGRGTDTQYF.

This chain connects TRBV7-9 to TRBJ2-3, with D possibly being TRBD1 or TRBD2 (6 bases each). The CDR3 is 17 residues long. Germline CDR1 reads SEHNR; CDR2 reads FQNEAQ (reference sequence). V shed 5 bases and J shed 0 bases, with 18 bases lying between them. Here the CDR3 reads CASSPQYPGASTDTQYF. CDR3 DNA sequence: TGTGCCAGCAGCCCCCAATACCCGGGGGCTAGCACAGATACGCAGTATTTT.

In this sample, this clonotype turned up many times. The rearrangement joins TRBV5-1 to TRBJ2-7; 10 bases match TRBD2. With V trimmed by 1 base and J by 6 bases, 7 bases remained unmatched. CDR1 and CDR2 from the germline V gene are SGHRS and YFSETQ. CDR3 length: 15 amino acids. The CDR3 protein is CASSLYLAGAIEQYF. In nucleotides, the CDR3 is TGCGCCAGCAGCTTGTATCTAGCGGGAGCAATCGAGCAGTACTTC. The full variable domain, rest sourced from reference TRBV5-1 and TRBJ2-7, is KAGVTQTPRYLIKTRGQQVTLSCSPISGHRSVSWYQQTPGQGLQFLFEYFSETQRNKGNFPGRFSGRQFSNSRSEMNVSTLELGDSALYLCASSLYLAGAIEQYFGPGTRLTVT.

This clonotype was counted at least ten times. The gene calls are TRBV28 and TRBJ1-3; possible D gene TRBD1, 5 bases. V dropped 4 bases and J dropped 0 bases, with 10 bases sitting between them. CDR3 length: 15 amino acids. In germline, CDR1 is MDHEN, CDR2 SYDVKM. As DNA, the CDR3 is TGTGCCAGCAGTTGGGAGGGGACCTCTGGAAACACCATATATTTT. It encodes CASSWEGTSGNTIYF.

J is TRBJ2-7 and V is TRBV4-1; 8 nucleotides match TRBD2. CDR3 size: 17 residues. With 2 bases clipped from V and 1 base from J, the junction kept 10 bases outside the gene matches. Looked up from germline, CDR1 is MGHRA and CDR2 is YSYEKL. The CDR3 bases are TGCGCCAGCAGCCAATTAATAGCGGGACCCCCATCCTACGAGCAGTACTTC. Its protein is CASSQLIAGPPSYEQYF.

This clonotype was recorded at least ten times. The gene calls are TRBV27 and TRBJ1-6, with 8 bases identical to TRBD1. Germline lookup yields CDR1 MNHEY and CDR2 SMNVEV (reference sequence). The CDR3 totals 19 residues. J gave up 3 bases and V 7 bases, and 17 bases lay outside the gene matches. The CDR3 sequence is CASTWAPGQAPYYNSPLHF. CDR3 bases: TGTGCCAGCACCTGGGCCCCGGGACAGGCGCCCTACTATAATTCACCCCTCCACTTT.

This clonotype was seen only a few times. The CDR3 DNA sequence: TGTGCCAGCAGCCAATGGGACAGTTCCTACGAGCAGTACTTC. It translates to CASSQWDSSYEQYF. This rearrangement joins TRBV5-8 to TRBJ2-7; 7 bases map to TRBD1. J lost 1 base, V lost 4 bases, and 5 bases had no gene match. The CDR3 extends over 14 amino acids. The germline gives CDR1 SGHTS, CDR2 YDEGEE.

This clonotype was found many times. The chain links TRBV12-3 or TRBV12-4 to TRBJ1-1, with D tentatively TRBD1 (6 bases). V lost 0 bases to trimming and J lost 4 bases, with 18 bases between them. CDR3 length: 17 residues. CDR3 amino acids: CASSLAQGGVAITEAFF. CDR3 DNA sequence: TGTGCCAGCAGTTTAGCGCAAGGGGGGGTTGCAATCACTGAAGCTTTCTTT.

The gene calls are TRBV7-9 and TRBJ2-7; D remains ambiguous. The CDR3 spans 15 residues. V was shortened by 1 base and J by 6 bases, with 16 bases between the two germline ends. Germline CDR1 SEHNR, CDR2 FQNEAQ (reference sequence). The CDR3: CASSLGRDLLGEQYF. CDR3 DNA sequence: TGTGCCAGCAGCTTAGGGCGTGATCTCCTCGGCGAGCAGTACTTC.